This TCR beta chain is from a study of blood T cell repertoires in COVID-19. Study details: From the United States, Italy and Spain came samples of acute and convalescent COVID-19.

Everyone who took part was 18 to 89 years old, and they came from about 23 US areas. Participant-reported clinical history was the basis for cohort assignment. Trimming stripped 5 bases from V and 0 bases from J, with 14 bases between. The germline CDR1 and CDR2 sequences are SGHDN and FVKESK. The CDR3 extends over 16 amino acids. The assay was immunoSEQ multiplex PCR, and TCRdb's table has in-frame clones only and misses some. The data contain 250,000 to 400,000 clones, 89% of them singletons. The TCR was taken from a man aged 60 to 75 who had recovered from COVID-19. Specimen: PBMCs or T cells enriched from blood (not recorded which). This sequence joins TRBV14 and TRBJ1-5; no definite D call. In nucleotides, the CDR3 is TGTGCCAGCAGCTACGAACACCTTTATAGCAATCAGCCCCAGCATTTT. Its translation is CASSYEHLYSNQPQHF.